This T cell receptor (beta chain) originates from a study of blood T cell repertoires in COVID-19. Data came from immunoSEQ multiplex PCR; TCRdb stores just in-frame clones and leaves some out. The sample carries around 97,000 clones, roughly 84% recorded once. Germline values: CDR1 SGHAT, CDR2 FQDESV (reference sequence). The CDR3 sequence is 15 residues long. V was clipped by 3 bases and J by 2 bases, with 14 bases between them. The TCR comes from a human donor in a cohort sampled during active COVID-19. The sample taken for sequencing was peripheral blood. V is TRBV11-1 and J is TRBJ2-7, with D hard to call. CDR3 in DNA: TGTGCCAGCAGCTTGGTAGGCGGCGGAACCTACGAGCAGTACTTC. Translated: CASSLVGGGTYEQYF.